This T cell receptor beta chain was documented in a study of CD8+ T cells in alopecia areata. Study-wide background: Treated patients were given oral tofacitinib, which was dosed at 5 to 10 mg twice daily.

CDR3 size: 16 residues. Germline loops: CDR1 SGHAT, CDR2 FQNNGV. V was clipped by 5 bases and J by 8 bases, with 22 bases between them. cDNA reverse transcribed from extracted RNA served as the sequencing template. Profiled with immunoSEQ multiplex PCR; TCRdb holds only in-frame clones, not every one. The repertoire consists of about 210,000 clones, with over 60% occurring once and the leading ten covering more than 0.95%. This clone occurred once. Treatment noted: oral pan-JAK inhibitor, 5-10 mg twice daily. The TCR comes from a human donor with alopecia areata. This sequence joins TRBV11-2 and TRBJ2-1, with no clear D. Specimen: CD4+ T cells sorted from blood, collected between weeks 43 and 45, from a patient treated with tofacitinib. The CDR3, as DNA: TGTGCCAGCAGCGCAAATGGCGAGATTGGGTCCCATGAGCAGTTCTTC. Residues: CASSANGEIGSHEQFF.